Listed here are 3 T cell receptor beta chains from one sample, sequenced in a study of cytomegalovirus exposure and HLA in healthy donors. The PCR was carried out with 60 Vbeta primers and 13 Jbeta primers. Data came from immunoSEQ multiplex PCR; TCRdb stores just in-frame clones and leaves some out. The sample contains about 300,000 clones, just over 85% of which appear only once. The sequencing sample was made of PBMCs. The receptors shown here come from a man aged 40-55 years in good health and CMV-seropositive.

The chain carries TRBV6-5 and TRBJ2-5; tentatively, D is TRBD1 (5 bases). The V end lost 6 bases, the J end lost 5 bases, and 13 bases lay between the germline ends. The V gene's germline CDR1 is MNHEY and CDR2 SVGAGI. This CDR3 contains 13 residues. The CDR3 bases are TGTGCCAGCAGATTCCAGGGAAGGGAGACCCAGTACTTC. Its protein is CASRFQGRETQYF.

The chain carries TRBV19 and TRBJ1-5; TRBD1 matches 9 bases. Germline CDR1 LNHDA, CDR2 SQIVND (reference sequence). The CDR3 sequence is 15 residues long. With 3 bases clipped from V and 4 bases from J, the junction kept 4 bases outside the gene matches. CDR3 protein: CASSIGQGMNQPQHF. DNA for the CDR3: TGTGCCAGTAGTATCGGACAGGGGATGAATCAGCCCCAGCATTTT. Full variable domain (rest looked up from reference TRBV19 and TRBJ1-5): DGGITQSPKYLFRKEGQNVTLSCEQNLNHDAMYWYRQDPGQGLRLIYYSQIVNDFQKGDIAEGYSVSREKKESFPLTVTSAQKNPTAFYLCASSIGQGMNQPQHFGDGTRLSIL.

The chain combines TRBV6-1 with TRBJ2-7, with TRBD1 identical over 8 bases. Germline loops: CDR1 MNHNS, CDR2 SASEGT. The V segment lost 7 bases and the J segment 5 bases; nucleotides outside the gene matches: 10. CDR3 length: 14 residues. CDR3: CASILDRVNNEQYF. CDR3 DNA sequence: TGTGCCAGCATCCTGGACAGGGTGAATAACGAGCAGTACTTC.